A single sample is the source of the 31 T cell receptor beta chains below, sequenced in a study of OX40 agonist ivuxolimab in advanced cancers. Clones were read by immunoSEQ multiplex PCR, and TCRdb kept only the in-frame ones, dropping some. Here the sample spans under 75,000 clones, around 88% being singletons. The source material was CD4+ or CD8+ T cells sorted from blood, sampled in a trial of the OX40 agonist ivuxolimab. Every receptor here comes from an adult with an advanced solid tumor such as melanoma, head and neck, liver or kidney cancer.

CDR3: CASSTGTYNEQFF. The CDR3 DNA reads as TGTGCCAGTAGTACCGGGACGTACAATGAGCAGTTCTTC. V is TRBV19 and J is TRBJ2-1; possibly TRBD1 or TRBD2 for D (5 bases each). The CDR3 spans 13 residues. Between the trimmed V and J ends, which lost 4 bases and 4 bases, there was a span of 8 bases. Germline CDR1 and CDR2: LNHDA and SQIVND (reference sequence). Supplemented by reference TRBV19 and TRBJ2-1, the full variable domain reads DGGITQSPKYLFRKEGQNVTLSCEQNLNHDAMYWYRQDPGQGLRLIYYSQIVNDFQKGDIAEGYSVSREKKESFPLTVTSAQKNPTAFYLCASSTGTYNEQFFGPGTRLTVL.

V and J are TRBV15 and TRBJ2-5; no reliable D call. CDR1 is LNHNV, CDR2 YYDKDF, per germline (reference sequence). V gave up 3 bases and J gave up 5 bases, with 13 bases separating them. The CDR3 length is 14 residues. The CDR3 nucleotides are TGTGCCACCAGCAGGGATCCGGGCGAGGAGACCCAGTACTTC. Protein: CATSRDPGEETQYF.

V is TRBV7-2 and J is TRBJ2-1; tentative D call: TRBD1 (5 bases). The CDR3 runs to 13 residues. Germline assignment: CDR1 SGHTA and CDR2 FQGNSA. Trimming left V 5 bases short and J 5 bases short, with 10 bases between. For the CDR3, the DNA is TGTGCCAGCAGCAAAGACAGCAACAATGAGCAGTTCTTC. Translation: CASSKDSNNEQFF.

The chain is built from TRBV25-1 and TRBJ1-4; D uncertain. Germline-derived CDR1 and CDR2 are MGHDK and SYGVNS. V lost 1 base and J lost 10, with 22 bases in between. CDR3 length equals 17 residues. CDR3 sequence (DNA): TGTGCCAGCAGTGAATCCGACATTTCGACCCATCGCGTAAAACTGTTTTTT. Protein sequence: CASSESDISTHRVKLFF.

This chain connects TRBV20-1 to TRBJ1-1, with a possible D match to TRBD1 (5 bases). This CDR3 has 11 residues. With 1 base removed from V and 8 bases from J, the gap between germline ends came to 8 bases. CDR1 and CDR2 from the germline V gene are DFQATT and SNEGSKA (reference sequence). This chain's CDR3 is CSARGQTEAFF. The CDR3 coding sequence is TGCAGTGCTAGAGGACAGACAGAAGCTTTCTTT.

The rearrangement joins TRBV5-1 to TRBJ1-4; no reliable D call. Trimming shortened V by 2 bases and J by 3 bases, and 8 bases separated the two germline ends. CDR1 and CDR2 from the germline V gene are SGHRS and YFSETQ. There are 14 residues in the CDR3. This chain's CDR3 is CASSLGNPNEKLFF. For the CDR3, the DNA is TGCGCCAGCAGCTTAGGCAACCCTAATGAAAAACTGTTTTTT. The complete variable domain, with remaining parts taken from reference TRBV5-1 and TRBJ1-4, reads KAGVTQTPRYLIKTRGQQVTLSCSPISGHRSVSWYQQTPGQGLQFLFEYFSETQRNKGNFPGRFSGRQFSNSRSEMNVSTLELGDSALYLCASSLGNPNEKLFFGSGTQLSVL.

This clone was detected once. CDR3 residues: CASKTRDSNEQFF. As DNA, the CDR3 is TGTGCCAGTAAAACCCGGGACAGTAATGAGCAGTTCTTC. The gene calls are TRBV19 and TRBJ2-1; 7 bases are shared with TRBD1. Unmatched junction bases numbered 7, after V lost 7 bases and J lost 7 bases. This CDR3 is 13 amino acids long. Per the germline V gene, CDR1 is LNHDA and CDR2 is SQIVND (reference sequence).

J is TRBJ2-1 and V is TRBV11-2; the match to TRBD2 covers 10 bases. The length of the CDR3 is 15 residues. Per germline, CDR1 SGHAT and CDR2 FQNNGV. The V gene end was trimmed by 1 base and the J gene end by 9 bases; junction bases not matched to a gene: 6. In DNA, the CDR3 is TGTGCCAGCAGCTTAGCGGGACTAGCGTTGGTTGAGCAGTTCTTC. Translation gives CASSLAGLALVEQFF.

This rearrangement joins TRBV6-1 to TRBJ1-4; 10 bases fit TRBD1. CDR1 and CDR2 (germline): MNHNS, SASEGT. The CDR3 sequence is 14 residues long. With 3 bases clipped from V and 8 bases from J, the junction kept 3 bases outside the gene matches. The chain's CDR3 is CASSDGTGVEKLFF. DNA of the CDR3: TGTGCCAGCAGTGATGGGACAGGGGTAGAAAAACTGTTTTTT.

This chain uses TRBV5-1 with TRBJ1-5; no clear D. CDR3 length equals 15 residues. The germline V and J ends were trimmed by 5 bases and 4 bases, with 16 bases remaining between them. Germline V gene data show CDR1 as SGHRS and CDR2 as YFSETQ. As DNA, the CDR3 is TGCGCCAGCAGTCAATCCGGGTTTCCTAATCAGCCCCAGCATTTT. This codes for CASSQSGFPNQPQHF.

V is TRBV29-1 and J is TRBJ2-7, with D perhaps TRBD1 or TRBD2 (5 bases each). V lost 2 bases to trimming and J lost 5 bases, with 7 bases between them. Germline lookup yields CDR1 SQVTM and CDR2 ANQGSEA. The CDR3 runs 11 residues. CDR3 loop: CSVEWGNEQYF. In DNA form, the CDR3 reads TGCAGCGTTGAATGGGGGAACGAGCAGTACTTC.

V and J are TRBV10-3 and TRBJ2-5, with D perhaps TRBD1 or TRBD2 (6 bases each). V was trimmed by 6 bases and J by 5 bases, leaving 16 bases between them. Germline V gives CDR1 ENHRY, CDR2 SYGVKD. The CDR3 is 14 residues long. CDR3 nucleotide sequence: TGTGCCATCAGGGGGGGCCAACCTGGGGAGACCCAGTACTTC. Its translation is CAIRGGQPGETQYF.

This chain's CDR3 is CASSSLAGVYEQYF. CDR3 DNA sequence: TGTGCCAGCAGCAGTCTAGCGGGAGTCTACGAGCAGTACTTC. V usage is TRBV28 and J usage is TRBJ2-7; TRBD2 agrees at 10 bases. The length of the CDR3 is 14 residues. Germline V gene sequence: CDR1 MDHEN, CDR2 SYDVKM. The V segment lost 6 bases and the J segment 3 bases; nucleotides outside the gene matches: 5.

This clone was counted a single time. The chain combines TRBV27 with TRBJ2-2, with TRBD2 matching over 16 bases. V shed 2 bases and J 4 bases; nucleotides not matched to a gene: 4. CDR3 length: 18 residues. Germline-derived CDR1 and CDR2 are MNHEY and SMNVEV (reference sequence). In DNA form, the CDR3 reads TGTGCCAGCAGTTTACCGGGACTAGCGGGAGGGCCCACCGGGGAGCTGTTTTTT. Translation gives CASSLPGLAGGPTGELFF.

In its sample, this clone was seen once. This chain joins TRBV10-3 and TRBJ2-6; D remains ambiguous. Germline lookup yields CDR1 ENHRY and CDR2 SYGVKD. Trimming cost V 3 bases and J 4 bases, with 16 bases left between them. The CDR3 length is 17 residues. CDR3 DNA: TGTGCCATCAGTGAACAAATTACAGTATCCGGGGCCAACGTCCTGACTTTC. Translating gives CAISEQITVSGANVLTF.

In its sample, this clone was seen once. V usage is TRBV13 and J usage is TRBJ2-7; D is unclear. The germline V and J ends were trimmed by 0 bases and 3 bases, with 15 bases remaining between them. The CDR3 contains 16 residues. From germline, CDR1 is PRHDT and CDR2 FYEKMQ (reference sequence). The chain's CDR3 is CASSLGRNSRFYEQYF. The CDR3 DNA reads TGTGCCAGCAGCTTAGGCCGGAATAGTCGGTTCTACGAGCAGTACTTC.

V and J are TRBV15 and TRBJ2-3; D tentatively reads TRBD1 or TRBD2 (5 bases each). This CDR3 region has 15 residues. Germline V CDR1 and CDR2: LNHNV, YYDKDF (reference sequence). Trimming removed 0 bases at V and 1 base at J, with 8 bases between. CDR3 sequence (DNA): TGTGCCACCAGCAGAGATGGGGGAGGCACAGATACGCAGTATTTT. As protein: CATSRDGGGTDTQYF.

This chain joins TRBV27 and TRBJ1-1, with TRBD1 matching 7 bases. The CDR3 contains 13 residues. Germline assignment: CDR1 MNHEY and CDR2 SMNVEV (reference sequence). Losses at the gene ends were 4 bases for V and 7 bases for J; bases not matched to a gene: 6. The CDR3 DNA is TGTGCCAGCAGTTACGTACAGGGGTTTGAAGCTTTCTTT. Its protein is CASSYVQGFEAFF.

This chain links TRBV28 with TRBJ1-2, with D maybe TRBD1 (6 bases). Trimming took 6 bases from V and 4 from J, leaving 15 bases between them. There are 14 residues in the CDR3. Germline CDR1 MDHEN, CDR2 SYDVKM. CDR3 region: CASRRTEVPYGYTF. CDR3 DNA: TGTGCCAGCAGACGGACAGAAGTCCCCTATGGCTACACCTTC.

The chain is built from TRBV5-1 and TRBJ2-3; no reliable D call. CDR1 SGHRS and CDR2 YFSETQ come from the germline V gene. V was trimmed by 3 bases and J by 0 bases, leaving 2 bases between them. The CDR3 is 12 amino acids. The CDR3 DNA reads as TGCGCCAGCAGCTCTAGCACAGATACGCAGTATTTT. Translation: CASSSSTDTQYF.

The rearrangement links TRBV6-5 to TRBJ1-1; tentatively, D is TRBD1 (5 bases). From germline, CDR1 is MNHEY and CDR2 SVGAGI. The CDR3 sequence is 14 residues long. V shed 5 bases and J shed 4 bases, with 14 bases lying between them. CDR3 bases: TGTGCCAGCAGTATTTCCGGGGGTAGCACTGAAGCTTTCTTT. Its translation is CASSISGGSTEAFF.

The chain joins TRBV13 to TRBJ2-7; 7 positions match TRBD1. This CDR3 has 18 residues. With 5 bases clipped from V and 2 bases from J, the junction kept 18 bases outside the gene matches. Germline-derived CDR1 and CDR2 are PRHDT and FYEKMQ (reference sequence). CDR3 loop: CASSPPPDRFLITYEQYF. The CDR3 bases are TGTGCCAGCAGCCCACCTCCGGACAGGTTCTTAATCACCTACGAGCAGTACTTC.

The rearrangement joins TRBV30 to TRBJ2-1, with 8 nucleotides matching TRBD2. The CDR3 consists of 13 residues. CDR1 GTSNPN and CDR2 SVGIG come from the germline V gene (reference sequence). V lost 5 bases, J lost 9 bases, and 9 bases stayed unmatched. The CDR3 sequence: CAWAPAGVSEQFF. The CDR3 nucleotides are TGTGCCTGGGCCCCAGCGGGAGTCAGTGAGCAGTTCTTC.

This chain joins TRBV5-1 and TRBJ1-2; no clear D. The germline CDR1 and CDR2 sequences are SGHRS and YFSETQ. Trimming removed 4 bases at V and 8 bases at J, with 12 bases between. The CDR3 runs to 12 residues. CDR3 residues: CASSEGAPGYTF. The CDR3 region has the DNA TGCGCCAGCAGCGAAGGTGCCCCGGGCTACACCTTC.

The chain links TRBV4-1 to TRBJ2-7; 12 bases agree with TRBD1. This CDR3 has 18 residues. Germline lookup yields CDR1 MGHRA and CDR2 YSYEKL. The trim removed 1 base at V and 7 bases at J, leaving 14 bases unmatched. For the CDR3, the DNA is TGCGCCAGCAGCCAAGTTATGTTATCGGGACAGGGGGCAAATGAGCAGTACTTC. It translates to CASSQVMLSGQGANEQYF.

This clone showed up just once. This sequence joins TRBV7-3 and TRBJ2-2; TRBD1 matches 9 bases. This CDR3 spans 15 amino acids. The junction had 5 bases not matched to a gene; V was cut back by 4 bases and J by 5 bases. Germline V gives CDR1 SGHTA, CDR2 FQGTGA. The CDR3 DNA reads as TGTGCCAGCAGCTGGGGACAGGGAGGAACCGGGGAGCTGTTTTTT. Its translation is CASSWGQGGTGELFF.

V usage is TRBV5-1 and J usage is TRBJ2-6; perhaps TRBD2 as D (5 bases). Germline CDR1 SGHRS, CDR2 YFSETQ. The CDR3 consists of 15 residues. V lost 1 base and J lost 2, with 7 bases in between. In DNA, the CDR3 is TGCGCCAGCAGCTTGAGAGGGCCTGGGGCCAACGTCCTGACTTTC. The encoded protein is CASSLRGPGANVLTF.

The genes are TRBV7-3 and TRBJ2-1, with 7 bases aligning to TRBD2. CDR3 length equals 16 residues. Germline CDR1 SGHTA, CDR2 FQGTGA. Germline trimming cut 0 bases from V and 0 bases from J; bases unmatched to any gene: 2. In DNA, the CDR3 is TGTGCCAGCAGCTTAACGGGCGGGAGCTCCTACAATGAGCAGTTCTTC. It encodes CASSLTGGSSYNEQFF.

The chain is built from TRBV6-5 and TRBJ2-1; 10 nucleotides match TRBD2. There are 15 residues in the CDR3. Germline V CDR1 and CDR2: MNHEY, SVGAGI. The ends lost 6 bases at V and 4 bases at J; junction bases unmatched: 6. CDR3 nucleotide sequence: TGTGCCAGCAGCATAGCGGGAGGATATTACAATGAGCAGTTCTTC. Amino acid sequence: CASSIAGGYYNEQFF.

The genes are TRBV5-1 and TRBJ1-4; D unresolved. Germline CDR1 SGHRS, CDR2 YFSETQ. This CDR3 region has 13 residues. V lost 5 bases to trimming and J lost 5 bases, with 10 bases between them. CDR3 residues: CASSAGGNEKLFF. CDR3 sequence (DNA): TGCGCCAGCAGTGCAGGTGGGAATGAAAAACTGTTTTTT.

J is TRBJ2-7 and V is TRBV2, with D unclear. The CDR3 extends over 14 amino acids. Deletions cut 5 bases from V and 2 bases from J, with 13 bases between. The V gene's germline CDR1 is SNHLY and CDR2 FYNNEI. The CDR3 loop reads CASSPHSQPYEQYF. The CDR3 DNA reads TGTGCCAGCAGTCCCCACTCTCAACCCTACGAGCAGTACTTC.